This passage covers 7 T cell receptor beta chains from one sample sequenced in a study of CD8+ T cells in alopecia areata. Treatment given: oral pan-JAK inhibitor, 5-10 mg twice daily. TCR sequencing used cDNA made by reverse transcription of extracted RNA. Generated by immunoSEQ multiplex PCR, the TCRdb table keeps only in-frame clones and is missing some. The sample consists of 200,000 to 250,000 clones, 50% to 70% of them appearing once. The sample in question was CD4+ T cells sorted from blood, obtained at week 4, from a patient treated with tofacitinib. The receptors come from a human donor with alopecia areata.

This chain links TRBV12-5 with TRBJ1-2, with D perhaps matching TRBD1 (5 bases). Germline CDR1 and CDR2: LGHNT and FRNRAP. Trimming shortened V by 5 bases and J by 8 bases, and 18 bases separated the two germline ends. This CDR3 spans 14 amino acids. In DNA, the CDR3 is TGTGCTAGTGGTCCCGGGGCGAGGGTGGGAGGCTACACCTTC. The encoded protein is CASGPGARVGGYTF.

This clone was counted between two and nine times. This sequence joins TRBV23-1 and TRBJ1-1, with D tentatively TRBD1 (5 bases). TRBV23-1 is an ORF; its function is uncertain. This CDR3 has 11 residues. The V end lost 10 bases, the J end lost 5 bases, and 11 bases lay between the germline ends. CDR3 sequence reads: CATQDITEAFF. The CDR3 DNA follows: TGCGCCACCCAGGACATAACTGAAGCTTTCTTT.

Remarks on this clone: The sample contains more than one DNA sequence encoding this CDR3. The chain carries TRBV29-1 and TRBJ1-4, with D possibly TRBD1 on 5 matching bases. The CDR3 runs to 14 residues. CDR1 and CDR2 from the germline V gene are SQVTM and ANQGSEA. V lost 6 bases and J lost 0, with 11 bases in between. The CDR3 sequence is CSVGTGATNEKLFF. The CDR3 DNA is TGCAGCGTGGGAACAGGAGCAACTAATGAAAAACTGTTTTTT.

This chain connects TRBV6-6 to TRBJ1-5; D is perhaps TRBD1 (6 bases). Germline values: CDR1 MNHNY, CDR2 SVGAGI (reference sequence). This CDR3 contains 12 residues. V was cut by 6 bases and J by 5 bases, with 8 bases left in between. The CDR3 sequence is CASSHRDQPQHF. The CDR3 DNA sequence: TGTGCCAGCAGCCACAGGGATCAGCCCCAGCATTTT.

The chain combines TRBV29-1 with TRBJ2-1; 8 nucleotides agree with TRBD2. CDR3 length: 14 amino acids. Germline V CDR1 and CDR2: SQVTM, ANQGSEA. Losses at the gene ends were 6 bases for V and 1 base for J; bases not matched to a gene: 5. This CDR3 reads CSVELAGSYNEQFF. CDR3 DNA: TGCAGCGTCGAATTAGCGGGGTCCTACAATGAGCAGTTCTTC.

This chain joins TRBV15 and TRBJ2-7; no clear D gene. V was pared by 2 bases and J by 5 bases, with 13 bases between. The CDR3 extends over 14 amino acids. CDR1 LNHNV and CDR2 YYDKDF come from the germline V gene (reference sequence). The CDR3 is CATSRPNSEHEQYF. Here the CDR3 DNA reads TGTGCCACCAGCAGACCCAATTCGGAACACGAGCAGTACTTC.

The chain couples TRBV5-6 to TRBJ1-5; tentative D call: TRBD1 (5 bases). Trimming stripped 2 bases from V and 5 bases from J, with 14 bases between. Germline V gives CDR1 SGHDT, CDR2 YYEEEE. This CDR3 region has 15 residues. The CDR3 loop is CASSLGTLTDQPQHF. The CDR3 DNA follows: TGTGCCAGCAGCTTAGGGACCCTTACCGATCAGCCCCAGCATTTT. The full variable domain, its missing parts supplied by reference TRBV5-6 and TRBJ1-5, is DAGVTQSPTHLIKTRGQQVTLRCSPKSGHDTVSWYQQALGQGPQFIFQYYEEEERQRGNFPDRFSGHQFPNYSSELNVNALLLGDSALYLCASSLGTLTDQPQHFGDGTRLSIL.